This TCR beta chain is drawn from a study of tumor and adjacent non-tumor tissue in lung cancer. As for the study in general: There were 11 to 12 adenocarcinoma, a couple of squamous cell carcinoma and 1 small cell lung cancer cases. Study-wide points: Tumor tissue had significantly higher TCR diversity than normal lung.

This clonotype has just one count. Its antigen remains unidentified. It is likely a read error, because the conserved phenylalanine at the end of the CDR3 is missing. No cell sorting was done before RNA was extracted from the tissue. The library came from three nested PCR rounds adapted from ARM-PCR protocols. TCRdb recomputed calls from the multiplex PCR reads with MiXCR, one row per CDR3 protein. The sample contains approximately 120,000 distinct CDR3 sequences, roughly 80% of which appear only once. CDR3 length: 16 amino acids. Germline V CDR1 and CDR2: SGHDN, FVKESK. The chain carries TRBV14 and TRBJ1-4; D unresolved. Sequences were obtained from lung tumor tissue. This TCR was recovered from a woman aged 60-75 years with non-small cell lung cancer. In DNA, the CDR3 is TGCGCCAGCAGCCTAGGACTCTTGGAAACTAATGAAAAACTGTTTTTG. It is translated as CASSLGLLETNEKLFL.